This T cell receptor (beta chain) was sequenced during a study of TIL therapy for anti-PD-1-resistant metastatic lung cancer. Study in general: Median tumor mutation burden was about 1.5 mutations per megabase.

Sequencing used immunoSEQ v3. Generated by immunoSEQ multiplex PCR, the TCRdb table keeps only in-frame clones and is missing some. The data contain tens of thousands of clones, about nine tenths of them singletons. Indicated time point: pre-treatment sample, taken before nivolumab and TIL therapy. Deletions cut 5 bases from V and 5 bases from J, with 12 bases between. Germline CDR1 reads MNHEY; CDR2 reads SMNVEV (reference sequence). This CDR3 region has 13 residues. The chain recombines TRBV27 with TRBJ1-1, with a tentative D call TRBD1 (5 bases). This clonotype was sampled from a person aged 25 to 80 with non-small cell lung cancer. The specimen comprised blood, sampled at baseline. The CDR3 DNA is TGTGCCAGCAGTCAGGGTGGGGGGACTGAAGCTTTCTTT. The encoded protein is CASSQGGGTEAFF.